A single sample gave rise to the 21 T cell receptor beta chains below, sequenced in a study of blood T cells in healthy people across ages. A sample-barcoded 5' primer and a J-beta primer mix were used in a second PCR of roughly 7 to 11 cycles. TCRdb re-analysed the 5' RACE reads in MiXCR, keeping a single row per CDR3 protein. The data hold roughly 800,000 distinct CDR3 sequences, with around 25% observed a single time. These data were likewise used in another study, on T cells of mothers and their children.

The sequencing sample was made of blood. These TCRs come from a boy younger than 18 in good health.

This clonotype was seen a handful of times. The CDR3 sequence: CASSLVFRRGEQYF. For the CDR3, the DNA is TGTGCCAGCAGTTTAGTTTTCCGGCGGGGCGAGCAGTACTTC. The chain joins TRBV27 to TRBJ2-7, with D possibly TRBD2 on 6 matching bases. Trimming stripped 2 bases from V and 6 bases from J, with 14 bases between. Germline-derived CDR1 and CDR2 are MNHEY and SMNVEV (reference sequence). The length of the CDR3 is 14 residues.

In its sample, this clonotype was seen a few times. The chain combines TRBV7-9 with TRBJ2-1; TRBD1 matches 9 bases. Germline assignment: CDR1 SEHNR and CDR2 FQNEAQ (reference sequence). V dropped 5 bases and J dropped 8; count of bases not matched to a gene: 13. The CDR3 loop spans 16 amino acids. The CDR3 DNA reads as TGTGCCAGCAGCGCACAGGGGGGACAGGGTACCCATGAGCAGTTCTTC. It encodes CASSAQGGQGTHEQFF.

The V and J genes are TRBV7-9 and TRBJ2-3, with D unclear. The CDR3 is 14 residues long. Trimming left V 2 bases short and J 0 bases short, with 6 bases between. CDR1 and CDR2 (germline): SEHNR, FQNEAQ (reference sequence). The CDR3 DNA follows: TGTGCCAGCAGCTTAACATCTAGCACAGATACGCAGTATTTT. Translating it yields CASSLTSSTDTQYF.

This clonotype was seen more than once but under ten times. The CDR3 sequence: CATSRQTGTEQYF. CDR3 nucleotides: TGTGCCACCAGCAGACAGACAGGGACCGAGCAGTACTTC. The chain combines TRBV15 with TRBJ2-7, with 7 positions matching TRBD1. Trimming took 2 bases from V and 6 from J; bases not matched to a gene: 4. Germline V gene lookup returns CDR1 LNHNV and CDR2 YYDKDF (reference sequence). This CDR3 has 13 amino acids.

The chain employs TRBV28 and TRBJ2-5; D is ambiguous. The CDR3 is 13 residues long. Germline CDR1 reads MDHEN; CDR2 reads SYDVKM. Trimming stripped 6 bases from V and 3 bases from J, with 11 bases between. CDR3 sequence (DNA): TGTGCCAGCAGCCTCCGGATAGAAGAGACCCAGTACTTC. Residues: CASSLRIEETQYF.

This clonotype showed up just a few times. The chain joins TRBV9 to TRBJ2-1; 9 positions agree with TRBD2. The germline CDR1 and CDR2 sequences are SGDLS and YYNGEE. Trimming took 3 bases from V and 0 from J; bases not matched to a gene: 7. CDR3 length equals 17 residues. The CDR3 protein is CASSGPLAGSSYNEQFF. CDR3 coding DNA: TGTGCCAGCAGCGGACCCCTAGCGGGAAGCTCCTACAATGAGCAGTTCTTC.

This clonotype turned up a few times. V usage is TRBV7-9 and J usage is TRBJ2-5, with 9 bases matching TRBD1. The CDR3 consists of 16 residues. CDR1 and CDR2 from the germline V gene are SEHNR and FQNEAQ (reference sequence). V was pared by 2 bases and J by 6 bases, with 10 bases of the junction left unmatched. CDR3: CASSLLLTGGGKTQYF. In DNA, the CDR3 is TGTGCCAGCAGCTTACTCCTGACAGGGGGAGGAAAGACCCAGTACTTC.

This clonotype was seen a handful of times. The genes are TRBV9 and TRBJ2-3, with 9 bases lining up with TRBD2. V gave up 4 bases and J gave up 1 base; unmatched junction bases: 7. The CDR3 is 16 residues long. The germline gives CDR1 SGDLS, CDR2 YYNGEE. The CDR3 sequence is CASSPRWTSGTDTQYF. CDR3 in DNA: TGTGCCAGCAGCCCGCGTTGGACTAGCGGCACAGATACGCAGTATTTT.

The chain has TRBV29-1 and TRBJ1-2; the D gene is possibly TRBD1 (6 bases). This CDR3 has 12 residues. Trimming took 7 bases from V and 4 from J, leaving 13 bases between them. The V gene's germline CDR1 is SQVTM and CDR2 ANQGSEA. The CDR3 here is CSGWGLTYGYTF. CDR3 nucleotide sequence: TGCAGCGGATGGGGGCTGACCTATGGCTACACCTTC.

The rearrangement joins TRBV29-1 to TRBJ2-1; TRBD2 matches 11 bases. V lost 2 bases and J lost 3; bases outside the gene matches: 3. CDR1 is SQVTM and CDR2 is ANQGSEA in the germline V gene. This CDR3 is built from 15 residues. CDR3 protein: CSVELAGGRYNEQFF. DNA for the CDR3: TGCAGCGTTGAACTAGCGGGGGGCCGCTACAATGAGCAGTTCTTC.

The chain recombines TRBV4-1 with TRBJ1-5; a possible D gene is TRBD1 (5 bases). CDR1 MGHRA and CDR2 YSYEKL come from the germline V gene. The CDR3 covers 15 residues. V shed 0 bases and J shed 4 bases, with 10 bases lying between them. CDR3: CASSQDPGINQPQHF. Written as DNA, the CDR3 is TGCGCCAGCAGCCAAGACCCAGGGATAAATCAGCCCCAGCATTTT.

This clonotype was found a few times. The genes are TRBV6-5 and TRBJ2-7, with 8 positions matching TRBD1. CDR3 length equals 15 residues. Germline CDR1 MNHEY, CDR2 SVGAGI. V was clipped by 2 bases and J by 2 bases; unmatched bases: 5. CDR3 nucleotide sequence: TGTGCCAGCAGTTACGAAACAGGGGGGACCTACGAGCAGTACTTC. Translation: CASSYETGGTYEQYF.

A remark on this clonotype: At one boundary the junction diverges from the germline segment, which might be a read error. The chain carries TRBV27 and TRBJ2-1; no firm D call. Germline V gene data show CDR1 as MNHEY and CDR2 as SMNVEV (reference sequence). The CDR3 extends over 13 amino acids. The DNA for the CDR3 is TGTGCCGGCAGTTTAAGTACCTACAATGAGCAGTTCTTC. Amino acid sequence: CAGSLSTYNEQFF.

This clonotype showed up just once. CDR3 nucleotides: TGTGCCAGCAGCTTCGACAGGGGTAGAGCTGGCTACACCTTC. It encodes CASSFDRGRAGYTF. The chain uses TRBV11-2 and TRBJ1-2; TRBD1 agrees at 8 bases. With V trimmed by 3 bases and J by 7 bases, 7 bases remained unmatched. CDR3 length: 14 residues. CDR1 and CDR2 from the germline V gene are SGHAT and FQNNGV.

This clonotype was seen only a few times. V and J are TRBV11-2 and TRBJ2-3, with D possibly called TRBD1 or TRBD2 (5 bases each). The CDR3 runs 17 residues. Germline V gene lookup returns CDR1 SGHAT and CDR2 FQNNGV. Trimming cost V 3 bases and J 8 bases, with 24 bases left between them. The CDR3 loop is CASSLTPRGGGRITQYF. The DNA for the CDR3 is TGTGCCAGCAGCTTGACTCCCCGGGGCGGTGGTCGGATTACGCAGTATTTT.

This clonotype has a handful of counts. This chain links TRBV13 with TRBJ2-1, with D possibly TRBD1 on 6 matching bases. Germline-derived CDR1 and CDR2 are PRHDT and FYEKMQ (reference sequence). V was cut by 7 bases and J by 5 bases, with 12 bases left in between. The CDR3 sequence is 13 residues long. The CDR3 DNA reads TGTGCCAGCATAGGTGACAGGCACAATGAGCAGTTCTTC. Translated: CASIGDRHNEQFF. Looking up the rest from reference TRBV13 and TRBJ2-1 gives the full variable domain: AAGVIQSPRHLIKEKRETATLKCYPIPRHDTVYWYQQGPGQDPQFLISFYEKMQSDKGSIPDRFSAQQFSDYHSELNMSSLELGDSALYFCASIGDRHNEQFFGPGTRLTVL.

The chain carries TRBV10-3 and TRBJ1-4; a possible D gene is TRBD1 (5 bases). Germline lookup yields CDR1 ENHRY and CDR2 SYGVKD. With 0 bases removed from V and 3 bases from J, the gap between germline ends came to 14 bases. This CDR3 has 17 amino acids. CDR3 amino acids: CAISESRGLGANEKLFF. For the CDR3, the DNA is TGTGCCATCAGTGAGTCGCGTGGACTGGGGGCTAATGAAAAACTGTTTTTT.

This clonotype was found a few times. CDR3 in amino acids: CASSSKTGFGTDTQYF. CDR3 bases: TGTGCCAGCAGCTCAAAGACAGGGTTCGGCACAGATACGCAGTATTTT. This rearrangement joins TRBV7-3 to TRBJ2-3; 7 bases align to TRBD1. V gave up 4 bases and J gave up 1 base; unmatched junction bases: 8. The germline CDR1 and CDR2 sequences are SGHTA and FQGTGA. The CDR3 extends over 16 amino acids.

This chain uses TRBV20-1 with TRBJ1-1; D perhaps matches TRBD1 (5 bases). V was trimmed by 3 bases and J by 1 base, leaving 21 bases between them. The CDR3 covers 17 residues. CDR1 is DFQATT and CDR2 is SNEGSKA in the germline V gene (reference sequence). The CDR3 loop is CSASWGLGQGGNTEAFF. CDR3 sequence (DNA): TGCAGTGCTAGCTGGGGGTTGGGGCAGGGAGGGAACACTGAAGCTTTCTTT.

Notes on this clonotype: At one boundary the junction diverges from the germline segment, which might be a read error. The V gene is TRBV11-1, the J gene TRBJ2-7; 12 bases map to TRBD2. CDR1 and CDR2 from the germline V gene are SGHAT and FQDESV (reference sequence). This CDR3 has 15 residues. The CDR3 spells CACRLAGEIRDEQYF. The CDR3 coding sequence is TGTGCCTGCAGACTAGCGGGAGAAATCCGGGACGAGCAGTACTTC.

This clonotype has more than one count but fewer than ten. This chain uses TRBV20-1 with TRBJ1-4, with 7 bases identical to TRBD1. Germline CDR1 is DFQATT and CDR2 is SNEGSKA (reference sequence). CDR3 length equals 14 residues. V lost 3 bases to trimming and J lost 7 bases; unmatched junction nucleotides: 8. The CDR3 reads CSASAGTEVEKLFF. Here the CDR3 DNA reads TGCAGTGCTAGTGCCGGGACAGAGGTTGAAAAACTGTTTTTT.